The TCR beta chain under discussion was sequenced for a study of blood T cell repertoires in COVID-19. Study-wide background: Samples representing acute and convalescent COVID-19 were sourced from the United States, Italy and Spain. From T cells, B-cell-depleted T cells, or PBMCs came the material, which was cDNA or gDNA.

The sample holds a few counts of this clone. Trimming removed 4 bases at V and 0 bases at J, with 15 bases between. CDR1 and CDR2 (germline): MDHEN, SYDVKM. This CDR3 has 16 amino acids. Authors' analysis steps: Nucleated cell number was recorded as an estimate derived from reference gene primer amplification. Method: immunoSEQ multiplex PCR; TCRdb's copy keeps in-frame clones and lacks some. The V and J calls and clone size were taken over from that table, and D and trimming were inferred from the DNA. The sample has 200,000 or so clones; roughly 80% are singletons. J is TRBJ2-5 and V is TRBV28; D possibly corresponds to TRBD1 (6 bases). The material sequenced was peripheral blood. The TCR originated in a woman aged 25 to 39 with acute or convalescent COVID-19. The CDR3 sequence is CASSSRPGHYQETQYF. The DNA of the CDR3 is TGTGCCAGCAGTTCCCGACCGGGACATTACCAAGAGACCCAGTACTTC.